This paragraph reports one T cell receptor beta chain. It lacks a known antigen. Within one base of it there is no much larger clone, and no base qualities were kept. This record belongs to a study of Ad26.COV2.S vaccination and SARS-CoV-2 variants listed by TCRdb under 2021. With respect to the entire study: Donors in the vaccine arm were drawn from COV1001, a phase I-IIa trial of Ad26.COV2.S in healthy adults that was multicentre, randomized, double-blind and placebo-controlled. Ad26.COV2.S was administered intramuscularly at 5 x 10^10 or 1 x 10^11 viral particles, either as a single shot or as two shots given 56 days apart. The specificity and breadth of SARS-CoV-2-reactive T cell receptors after Ad26.COV2.S vaccination were assessed by TCRbeta repertoire sequencing. A total of around 32 samples were included in the TCR-sequenced set, comprising around 19 Ad26.COV2.S vaccine recipients, 5 placebo recipients and 8 SARS-CoV-2 convalescent individuals. Trial participants were randomized into five groups of five: low-dose or high-dose Ad26.COV2.S given once or twice, or placebo on both occasions. Blinding of investigators to trial group allocation was maintained during experiments and outcome assessment.

The full study reports these points: Compared with placebo recipients, Ad26.COV2.S recipients showed higher spike-specific TCR breadth (P = 0.0014). According to the authors, total T cell responses may have been underestimated by the TCR breadth and depth analyses. The study was not powered for comparison of responses between vaccine doses or regimens. Comparable non-spike TCR breadth was observed between vaccine and placebo recipients, consistent with only spike being contained in the vaccine. After vaccination, spike-specific CD8+ and CD4+ T cell responses were reported to show substantial breadth.

The sample's treatment or condition, from its label and the paper: roughly 20 received Ad26.COV2.S at low or high dose, single or two shots; about five received placebo; per-sample allocation not given. For vaccine and placebo recipients, the sequenced repertoires came from samples collected on day 63 after the first injection. Cohort 1b enrolled 20 to 30 adults aged 18-55 years at a single site in Boston, USA, between 29 July and 7 August 2020. As a vaccine, Ad26.COV2.S was a replication-incompetent adenovirus type 26 vector that expressed a prefusion-stabilized SARS-CoV-2 spike protein derived from the original Wuhan strain. TCRbeta CDR3 regions were sequenced with the immunoSEQ Assay. After extraction, genomic DNA underwent amplification by bias-controlled multiplex PCR, followed by high-throughput sequencing. On the study's bioinformatics: To quantify the absolute abundance of every unique TCRbeta CDR3 region, sequences were collapsed and filtered. T cell fraction was estimated by normalizing TCRbeta template counts to usable DNA, with usable DNA measured through amplification of reference genes found in all nucleated cells. Repertoire TCRs were annotated as SARS-CoV-2-specific when V gene, CDR3 amino acid sequence and J gene were exactly matched to a known reactive TCR set. The reference SARS-CoV-2 TCR set was derived from MIRA and filtered for enrichment in COVID-19-positive ImmuneCODE repertoires, a step that removed public or cross-reactive TCRs. Based on the MIRA antigens, annotated TCRs were further analysed at the level of specific ORF or position within ORF. Breadth was defined as annotated unique rearrangements over total unique productive rearrangements; depth was the summed frequency of those rearrangements. Group comparisons of TCR breadth used two-sided Wilcoxon rank-sum tests. TCRdb's version of the immuneACCESS table is confined to in-frame rearrangements and falls short of the full clone set. An unresolved V gene accounts for under half of the shortfall where checked; the remainder is of unknown origin. From that table come the V and J calls and clone size; the DNA was used to work out D and trimming. The sample has some 520,000 clones on record, roughly 85% of them singletons. In total, the top ten clones hold over 10% of the sample.

The CDR3 goes from the cysteine to the phenylalanine over 12 residues. Left in the record is the CDR3 DNA by itself, 36 bases read in frame from the first base. Taken from the germline V gene (reference sequence), the CDR1 and CDR2 loops are LGHDT and YNNKEL. V and J lose 3 bases and 8 bases, and a span of 11 bases separates them. The sequence joins TRBV3-1 (or the pseudogene TRBV3-2) to TRBJ2-7; TRBD2 is a possible D gene, resting on 6 matching bases. This clonotype originated in a person aged 18-60 years who received the Ad26.COV2.S COVID-19 vaccine or a placebo. The source was peripheral blood, collected in a trial of Ad26.COV2.S vaccine versus placebo. The nucleotide sequence reads TGTGCCAGCAGCCACAATAGCGGCAAGCAGTACTTC. It is translated as CASSHNSGKQYF.